One and the same sample provided the 29 T cell receptor beta chains below, sequenced in a study of cytomegalovirus exposure and HLA in healthy donors. Vbeta (60) and Jbeta (13) primers were used in the PCR. TCRdb's copy holds only in-frame clones and misses some; the assay was immunoSEQ multiplex PCR. Seen here are under 200,000 clones, 70% to 90% observed once, and the top ten hold roughly 0.34%. Sequencing used PBMCs. The source is a woman between 25 and 40 years old in good health and CMV-seronegative.

The rearrangement links TRBV5-5 to TRBJ2-2, with TRBD1 as a possible D gene (6 bases). Looked up from germline, CDR1 is SGHKS and CDR2 is YYEKEE (reference sequence). This CDR3 region has 14 residues. Trimming cost V 7 bases and J 4 bases, with 14 bases left between them. CDR3 nucleotides: TGTGCCAGCTCGTCCTGGGGGCCCACCGGGGAGCTGTTTTTT. Its translation: CASSSWGPTGELFF.

The chain couples TRBV28 to TRBJ1-5; D is perhaps TRBD1 (5 bases). Per the germline V gene, CDR1 is MDHEN and CDR2 is SYDVKM. The CDR3 extends over 13 amino acids. The ends were cut back, 3 bases at V and 7 bases at J, with 10 bases in the middle. CDR3 sequence reads: CASSFRVGQPQHF. The CDR3 DNA reads as TGTGCCAGCAGTTTCAGGGTCGGGCAGCCCCAGCATTTT.

The rearrangement uses TRBV29-1 and TRBJ2-7, with 7 bases lining up with TRBD2. Looked up from germline, CDR1 is SQVTM and CDR2 is ANQGSEA. CDR3 length: 11 residues. V gave up 7 bases and J gave up 4 bases; unmatched junction bases: 4. CDR3 DNA sequence: TGCAGCGCGGTGCGGGGGTACGAGCAGTACTTC. It specifies CSAVRGYEQYF.

This chain connects TRBV4-1 to TRBJ2-5, with unresolved D. This CDR3 has 14 residues. CDR1 and CDR2 from the germline V gene are MGHRA and YSYEKL. Between the trimmed V and J ends, which lost 1 base and 1 base, there was a span of 7 bases. This chain's CDR3 is CASSQAERQETQYF. CDR3 nucleotides: TGCGCCAGCAGCCAAGCAGAGCGCCAAGAGACCCAGTACTTC.

The V gene is TRBV2, the J gene TRBJ2-5; possible D gene TRBD2, 5 bases. Germline V gene lookup returns CDR1 SNHLY and CDR2 FYNNEI. The CDR3 is 13 amino acids. The V gene lost 4 bases and the J gene lost 1 base, with 7 bases spanning the gap. The CDR3 DNA reads TGTGCCAGCAGTGCGGGGTTCCAAGAGACCCAGTACTTC. Protein product: CASSAGFQETQYF.

This chain connects TRBV6-1 to TRBJ1-1; unclear D gene. Germline V CDR1 and CDR2: MNHNS, SASEGT. With 8 bases removed from V and 3 bases from J, the gap between germline ends came to 13 bases. This CDR3 has 13 residues. For the CDR3, the DNA is TGTGCCAGCTGTCTGGAGAGGGACACTGAAGCTTTCTTT. Amino acid sequence: CASCLERDTEAFF.

This chain joins TRBV19 and TRBJ2-2, with D perhaps TRBD1 (5 bases). The germline V and J ends were trimmed by 5 bases and 0 bases, with 16 bases remaining between them. This CDR3 comprises 17 residues. Germline values: CDR1 LNHDA, CDR2 SQIVND (reference sequence). The CDR3 is CASSPETVRPNTGELFF. The DNA for the CDR3 is TGTGCCAGTAGTCCTGAGACAGTCCGCCCGAACACCGGGGAGCTGTTTTTT.

V and J are TRBV4-2 and TRBJ1-1; the D is unclear. CDR3 length equals 15 residues. V was trimmed by 0 bases and J by 0 bases, leaving 8 bases between them. CDR1 and CDR2 (germline): LGHNA, YNFKEQ. CDR3 bases: TGTGCCAGCAGCCAAGATTTAACAATGAACACTGAAGCTTTCTTT. Amino acid sequence: CASSQDLTMNTEAFF.

The J gene is TRBJ2-7, the V gene TRBV27; D is perhaps TRBD1 (5 bases). Germline assignment: CDR1 MNHEY and CDR2 SMNVEV (reference sequence). This CDR3 has 13 amino acids. Trimming stripped 6 bases from V and 3 bases from J, with 12 bases between. CDR3 sequence reads: CASSPLDSYEQYF. Here the CDR3 DNA reads TGTGCCAGCAGCCCCCTTGACAGCTACGAGCAGTACTTC.

V gene TRBV20-1 combines with J gene TRBJ1-1; no definite D call. CDR3 length: 11 amino acids. V was pared by 1 base and J by 4 bases, with 4 bases between. In germline, CDR1 is DFQATT, CDR2 SNEGSKA (reference sequence). Written as DNA, the CDR3 is TGCAGTGCTAGAGCGGGCACTGAAGCTTTCTTT. Translating gives CSARAGTEAFF.

As for this clone: The germline gene is not matched at one end of the junction; a read error may be the cause. CDR3 bases: TGTGCTAGCAGCTTAGCAGTGGGCCGGGAGACCCAGTACTTC. It codes for CASSLAVGRETQYF. The chain joins TRBV7-7 to TRBJ2-5, with D unclear. The germline V gene encodes CDR1 SSHAT and CDR2 FNYEAQ (reference sequence). The CDR3 extends over 14 amino acids.

The rearrangement joins TRBV6-5 to TRBJ1-2; 9 positions agree with TRBD1. The CDR3 sequence is 14 residues long. Germline CDR1 reads MNHEY; CDR2 reads SVGAGI. Trimming removed 6 bases from V and 4 bases from J; junction bases left unmatched: 6. Here the CDR3 DNA reads TGTGCCAGCAGCCGCCGGGACAGGGCCTATGGCTACACCTTC. This translates into CASSRRDRAYGYTF.

The chain carries TRBV5-1 and TRBJ2-3, with no clear D. Trimming shortened V by 0 bases and J by 0 bases, and 8 bases separated the two germline ends. Germline CDR1 is SGHRS and CDR2 is YFSETQ. The CDR3 is 15 residues long. The CDR3 sequence is CASSLGSLSTDTQYF. The CDR3 DNA sequence: TGCGCCAGCAGCTTGGGTAGCCTTAGCACAGATACGCAGTATTTT.

V is TRBV29-1 and J is TRBJ2-3; possible D gene TRBD2, 5 bases. This CDR3 region has 13 residues. Per the germline V gene, CDR1 is SQVTM and CDR2 is ANQGSEA. V lost 7 bases and J lost 2, with 13 bases in between. CDR3 DNA: TGCAGCGCCGGACTGTCCTACACAGATACGCAGTATTTT. Its protein is CSAGLSYTDTQYF.

The genes are TRBV5-4 and TRBJ2-5; TRBD2 matches at 8 bases. CDR1 SGHNT and CDR2 YYREEE come from the germline V gene (reference sequence). There are 16 residues in the CDR3. The V and J ends lost 0 bases and 7 bases, in that order; junction bases with no gene match: 11. The CDR3 reads CASSLAGTRGLGTQYF. CDR3 nucleotides: TGTGCCAGCAGCTTGGCGGGGACTAGGGGCCTTGGGACCCAGTACTTC.

This sequence joins TRBV19 and TRBJ2-2; a weak D match, TRBD1 (6 bases). The CDR3 spans 14 residues. V lost 5 bases, J lost 4 bases, and 11 bases lay in between. CDR1 is LNHDA, CDR2 SQIVND, per germline (reference sequence). CDR3 sequence reads: CASSSQGFTGELFF. CDR3 nucleotides: TGTGCCAGTAGTTCTCAGGGGTTCACCGGGGAGCTGTTTTTT.

J is TRBJ2-1 and V is TRBV7-8; perhaps TRBD1 as D (6 bases). This CDR3 region has 15 residues. With 5 bases removed from V and 4 bases from J, the gap between germline ends came to 15 bases. In germline, CDR1 is SGHVS, CDR2 FQNEAQ. The CDR3 loop is CASSPTTGRYNEQFF. DNA of the CDR3: TGTGCCAGCAGCCCTACAACAGGGCGGTACAATGAGCAGTTCTTC.

The CDR3, as DNA: TGCGCCAGCAGCCCGGAGAGGTCTGTCTACGAGCAGTACTTC. This gives the protein CASSPERSVYEQYF. The J gene is TRBJ2-7, the V gene TRBV5-1; D gene ambiguous. Per germline, CDR1 SGHRS and CDR2 YFSETQ. This CDR3 spans 14 amino acids. Trimming took 4 bases from V and 3 from J, leaving 14 bases between them.

The chain employs TRBV28 and TRBJ1-5, with 9 bases fitting TRBD1. Per the germline V gene, CDR1 is MDHEN and CDR2 is SYDVKM. CDR3 length: 16 amino acids. With 1 base clipped from V and 6 bases from J, the junction kept 7 bases outside the gene matches. For the CDR3, the DNA is TGTGCCAGCAGTTTATTTTCCACAGGGGGCAGTCAGCCCCAGCATTTT. Its translation is CASSLFSTGGSQPQHF.

The rearrangement links TRBV4-1 to TRBJ2-2, with 8 positions matching TRBD1. The CDR3 sequence is 15 residues long. Germline V gene data show CDR1 as MGHRA and CDR2 as YSYEKL. J lost 6 bases, V lost 2 bases, and 5 bases had no gene match. The CDR3 nucleotides are TGCGCCAGCAGCCAACCGGGACAGGTCTCCGGGGAGCTGTTTTTT. Protein sequence: CASSQPGQVSGELFF.

This clone has a single count. The junction departs from germline at one end; a sequencing error may be responsible. The CDR3 is CASSRDRVDNEQFF. The CDR3 DNA follows: TGTGCCAGCAGTCGGGACAGGGTTGACAACGAGCAGTTCTTC. The V and J genes are TRBV11-2 and TRBJ2-1; 9 bases map to TRBD1. The CDR3 runs to 14 residues. The germline V gene has CDR1 SGHAT and CDR2 FQNNGV.

This clone occurred once. The chain is built from TRBV5-6 and TRBJ1-2; TRBD1 aligns across 9 bases. CDR3 length: 15 amino acids. Germline trimming cut 1 base from V and 5 bases from J; bases unmatched to any gene: 6. The germline gives CDR1 SGHDT, CDR2 YYEEEE. The CDR3 loop is CASSLMGQGGYGYTF. The CDR3 nucleotides are TGTGCCAGCAGCTTGATGGGACAGGGAGGATATGGCTACACCTTC. Full variable domain (remainder filled in from reference TRBV5-6 and TRBJ1-2): DAGVTQSPTHLIKTRGQQVTLRCSPKSGHDTVSWYQQALGQGPQFIFQYYEEEERQRGNFPDRFSGHQFPNYSSELNVNALLLGDSALYLCASSLMGQGGYGYTFGSGTRLTVV.

The chain recombines TRBV7-9 with TRBJ2-3; 7 nucleotides match TRBD1. Per the germline V gene, CDR1 is SEHNR and CDR2 is FQNEAQ (reference sequence). The trim removed 5 bases at V and 6 bases at J, leaving 11 bases unmatched. The CDR3 runs 15 residues. The CDR3 DNA follows: TGTGCCAGCAGCCCCCCCTGGACAGGCATCGATACGCAGTATTTT. Its protein is CASSPPWTGIDTQYF.

The V call is TRBV7-3, the J call TRBJ2-1; TRBD2 agrees at 7 bases. The CDR3 spans 14 residues. Germline V gene data show CDR1 as SGHTA and CDR2 as FQGTGA. After removal of 8 bases from V and 2 bases from J, the junction contained 6 bases not matched to a gene. The CDR3 sequence is CASSGTSAYNEQFF. As DNA, the CDR3 is TGTGCCAGCTCCGGAACTAGCGCCTACAATGAGCAGTTCTTC.

V is TRBV12-5 and J is TRBJ2-5, with D possibly TRBD1 on 6 matching bases. CDR1 is LGHNT and CDR2 is FRNRAP in the germline V gene. V dropped 6 bases and J dropped 2 bases, with 10 bases sitting between them. There are 13 residues in the CDR3. The CDR3, as DNA: TGTGCTAGTGGACGGGACACTCAAGAGACCCAGTACTTC. This encodes CASGRDTQETQYF.

This rearrangement joins TRBV7-3 to TRBJ2-5; D uncertain. Trimming cost V 3 bases and J 2 bases, with 7 bases left between them. The CDR3 spans 13 residues. The V gene's germline CDR1 is SGHTA and CDR2 FQGTGA. CDR3 sequence: CASSFRGQETQYF. CDR3 nucleotide sequence: TGTGCCAGCAGCTTCCGAGGTCAAGAGACCCAGTACTTC.

Remarks on this clone: The germline gene is not matched at one end of the junction; a read error may be the cause. This rearrangement joins TRBV7-7 to TRBJ2-7; 7 bases align to TRBD2. The germline V gene has CDR1 SSHAT and CDR2 FNYEAQ (reference sequence). The CDR3 runs 14 residues. The CDR3 loop reads CASSASGLGDEQYF. DNA for the CDR3: TGTGCTAGCAGCGCCTCAGGACTAGGGGACGAGCAGTACTTC. Full variable domain (outside the CDR3, taken from reference TRBV7-7 and TRBJ2-7): GAGVSQSPRYKVTKRGQDVTLRCDPISSHATLYWYQQALGQGPEFLTYFNYEAQPDKSGLPSDRFSAERPEGSISTLTIQRTEQRDSAMYRCASSASGLGDEQYFGPGTRLTVT.

This clone was seen only a few times. This rearrangement joins TRBV28 to TRBJ2-7, with 10 bases that match TRBD1. CDR1 and CDR2 from the germline V gene are MDHEN and SYDVKM. Germline trimming cut 7 bases from V and 3 bases from J; bases unmatched to any gene: 9. This CDR3 has 15 residues. CDR3 in amino acids: CASIGGGQGIYEQYF. The CDR3 DNA is TGTGCCAGCATTGGCGGGGGACAGGGGATCTACGAGCAGTACTTC.

The chain links TRBV7-8 to TRBJ2-1, with a possible D match to TRBD1 (6 bases). Trimming stripped 1 base from V and 0 bases from J, with 16 bases between. CDR1 and CDR2 from the germline V gene are SGHVS and FQNEAQ. This CDR3 has 18 residues. CDR3 sequence reads: CASSLVGGQRSSYNEQFF. The CDR3 region has the DNA TGTGCCAGCAGCTTAGTTGGGGGACAAAGGAGCTCCTACAATGAGCAGTTCTTC.